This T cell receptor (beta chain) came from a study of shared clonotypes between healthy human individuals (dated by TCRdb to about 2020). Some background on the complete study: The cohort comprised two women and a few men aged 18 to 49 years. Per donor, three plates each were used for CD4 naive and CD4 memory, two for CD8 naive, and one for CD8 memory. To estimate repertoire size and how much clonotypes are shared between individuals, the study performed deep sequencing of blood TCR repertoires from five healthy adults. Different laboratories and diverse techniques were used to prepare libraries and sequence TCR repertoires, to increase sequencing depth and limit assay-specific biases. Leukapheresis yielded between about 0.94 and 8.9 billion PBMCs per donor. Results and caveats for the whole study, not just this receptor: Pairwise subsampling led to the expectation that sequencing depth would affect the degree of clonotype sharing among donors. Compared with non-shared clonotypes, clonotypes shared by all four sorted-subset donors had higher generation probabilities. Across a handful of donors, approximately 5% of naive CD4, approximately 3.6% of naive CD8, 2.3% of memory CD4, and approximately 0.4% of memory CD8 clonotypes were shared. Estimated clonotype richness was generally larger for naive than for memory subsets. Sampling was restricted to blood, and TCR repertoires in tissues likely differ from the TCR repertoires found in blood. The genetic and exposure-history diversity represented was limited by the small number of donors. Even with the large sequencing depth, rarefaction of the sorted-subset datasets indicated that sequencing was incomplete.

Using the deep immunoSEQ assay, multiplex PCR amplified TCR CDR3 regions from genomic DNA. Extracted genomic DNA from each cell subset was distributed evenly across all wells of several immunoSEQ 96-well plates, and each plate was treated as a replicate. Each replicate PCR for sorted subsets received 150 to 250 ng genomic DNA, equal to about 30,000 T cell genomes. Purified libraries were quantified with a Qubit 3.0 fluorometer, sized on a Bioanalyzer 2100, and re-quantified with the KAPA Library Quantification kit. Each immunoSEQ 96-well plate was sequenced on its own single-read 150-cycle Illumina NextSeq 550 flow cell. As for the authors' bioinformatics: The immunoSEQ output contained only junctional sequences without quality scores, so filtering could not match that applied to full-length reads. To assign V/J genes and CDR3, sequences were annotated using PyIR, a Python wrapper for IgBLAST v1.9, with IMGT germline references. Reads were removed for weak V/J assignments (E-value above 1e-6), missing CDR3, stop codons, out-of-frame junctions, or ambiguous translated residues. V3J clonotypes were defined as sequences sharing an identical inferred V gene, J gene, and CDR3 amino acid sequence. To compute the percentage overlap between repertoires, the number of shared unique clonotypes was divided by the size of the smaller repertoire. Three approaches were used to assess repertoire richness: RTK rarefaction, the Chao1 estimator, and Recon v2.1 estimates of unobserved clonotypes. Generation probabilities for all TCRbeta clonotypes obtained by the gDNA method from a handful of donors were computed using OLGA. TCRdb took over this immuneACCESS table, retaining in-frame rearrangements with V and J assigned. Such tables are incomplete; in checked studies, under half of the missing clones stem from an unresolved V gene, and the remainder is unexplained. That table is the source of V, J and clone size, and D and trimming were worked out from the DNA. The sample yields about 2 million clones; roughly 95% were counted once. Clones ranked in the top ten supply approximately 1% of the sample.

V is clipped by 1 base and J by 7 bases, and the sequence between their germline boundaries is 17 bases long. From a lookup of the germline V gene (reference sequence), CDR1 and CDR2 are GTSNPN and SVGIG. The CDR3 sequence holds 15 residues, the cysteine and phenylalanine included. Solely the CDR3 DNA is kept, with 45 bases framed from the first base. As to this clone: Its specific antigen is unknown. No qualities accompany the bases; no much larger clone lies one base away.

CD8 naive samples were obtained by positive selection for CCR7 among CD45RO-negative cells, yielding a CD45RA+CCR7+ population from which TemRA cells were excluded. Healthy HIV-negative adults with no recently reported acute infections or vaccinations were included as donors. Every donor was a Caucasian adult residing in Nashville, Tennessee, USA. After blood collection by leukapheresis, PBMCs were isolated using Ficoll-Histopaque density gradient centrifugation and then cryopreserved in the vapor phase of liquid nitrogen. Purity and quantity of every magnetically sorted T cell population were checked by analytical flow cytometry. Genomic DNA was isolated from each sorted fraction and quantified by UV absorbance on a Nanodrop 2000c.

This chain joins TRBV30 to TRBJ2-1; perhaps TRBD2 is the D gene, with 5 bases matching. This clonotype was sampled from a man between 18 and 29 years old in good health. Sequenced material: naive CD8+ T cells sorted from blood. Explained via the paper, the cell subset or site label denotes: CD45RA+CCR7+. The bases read TGTGCCTGGAGTGAAGGCCCGCTGGGAGCGAATGAGCAGTTCTTC. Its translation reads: CAWSEGPLGANEQFF.